A single sample gave rise to the 30 T cell receptor beta chains below, sequenced in a study of shared clonotypes between healthy human individuals. This table comes from immunoSEQ multiplex PCR, and its TCRdb copy is limited to in-frame clones, with some not included. Seen here are over a million clones, around 76% observed once, and the top ten hold less than 1.5%. The material sequenced was memory CD4+ T cells sorted from blood. Subset noted: CD45RA-negative fraction. The receptors originated from a man aged 18-30 years in good health.

The chain joins TRBV10-2 to TRBJ2-5, with 8 bases fitting TRBD2. The CDR3 loop spans 14 amino acids. The V gene end was trimmed by 2 bases and the J gene end by 8 bases; junction bases not matched to a gene: 7. Per the germline V gene, CDR1 is WSHSY and CDR2 is SAAADI. This CDR3 reads CASSETGLAGTQYF. The CDR3 bases are TGCGCCAGCAGTGAGACCGGACTAGCAGGTACCCAGTACTTC.

The table lists this clone with a count of one. The chain joins TRBV5-4 to TRBJ1-1, with D possibly being TRBD1 (5 bases). The germline V and J ends were trimmed by 0 bases and 11 bases, with 20 bases remaining between them. The germline V gene encodes CDR1 SGHNT and CDR2 YYREEE (reference sequence). The CDR3 covers 15 residues. The CDR3 DNA reads as TGTGCCAGCAGCTTGGGTCCTCTTTTAGACAGAGCGGCTTTCTTT. Its translation is CASSLGPLLDRAAFF.

With regard to this clone: Germline is not matched at one junction end, which may reflect a read error. J is TRBJ2-1 and V is TRBV7-7; the match to TRBD2 covers 7 bases. This CDR3 is 13 amino acids long. Germline V CDR1 and CDR2: SSHAT, FNYEAQ (reference sequence). CDR3 amino acids: CASSSGRDNEQFF. CDR3 DNA: TGTGCTAGCAGCTCAGGGAGGGACAATGAGCAGTTCTTC. The entire variable domain, with the rest obtained from reference TRBV7-7 and TRBJ2-1, is as follows: GAGVSQSPRYKVTKRGQDVTLRCDPISSHATLYWYQQALGQGPEFLTYFNYEAQPDKSGLPSDRFSAERPEGSISTLTIQRTEQRDSAMYRCASSSGRDNEQFFGPGTRLTVL.

V usage is TRBV20-1 and J usage is TRBJ1-1; D unclear. Per germline, CDR1 DFQATT and CDR2 SNEGSKA (reference sequence). Trimming cost V 1 base and J 4 bases, with 4 bases left between them. This CDR3 spans 11 amino acids. CDR3 sequence: CSARVRTEAFF. The CDR3 DNA is TGCAGTGCTAGAGTACGCACTGAAGCTTTCTTT.

This clone came up once. The chain combines TRBV6-4 with TRBJ2-7; possible D gene TRBD2, 6 bases. Trimming removed 5 bases at V and 3 bases at J, with 14 bases between. CDR3 size: 14 residues. Germline V gene data show CDR1 as MRHNA and CDR2 as SNTAGT. CDR3 amino acids: CASSTSWGGYEQYF. The CDR3 DNA reads as TGTGCCAGCAGTACTAGCTGGGGAGGCTACGAGCAGTACTTC.

The chain employs TRBV18 and TRBJ2-5; D ambiguous. This CDR3 contains 14 residues. Trimming shortened V by 0 bases and J by 1 base, and 6 bases separated the two germline ends. Looked up from germline, CDR1 is KGHSH and CDR2 is LQKENI. Written as DNA, the CDR3 is TGTGCCAGCTCACCACCTTCGGGCCAAGAGACCCAGTACTTC. Residues: CASSPPSGQETQYF.

This rearrangement joins TRBV5-3 to TRBJ1-2, with 7 bases aligning to TRBD1. TRBV5-3 is reported as an ORF; its role is uncertain. The CDR3 loop spans 11 amino acids. Trimming removed 4 bases from V and 13 bases from J; junction bases left unmatched: 7. In DNA form, the CDR3 reads TGTGCCAGAAGCCCGAAGGGGGCGCGCACCTTC. It specifies CARSPKGARTF.

This rearrangement joins TRBV5-1 to TRBJ1-1; perhaps TRBD1 as D (5 bases). In germline, CDR1 is SGHRS, CDR2 YFSETQ. Trimming shortened V by 0 bases and J by 1 base, and 10 bases separated the two germline ends. The CDR3 covers 15 residues. CDR3 in amino acids: CASSLAAGWNTEAFF. CDR3 nucleotide sequence: TGCGCCAGCAGCTTGGCCGCAGGGTGGAACACTGAAGCTTTCTTT.

This rearrangement joins TRBV10-2 to TRBJ2-1; TRBD1 might be the D (6 bases). Germline V gene data show CDR1 as WSHSY and CDR2 as SAAADI. CDR3 size: 13 residues. Trimming removed 4 bases at V and 10 bases at J, with 14 bases between. For the CDR3, the DNA is TGCGCCAGCAGTGCCGCGCAGGGGACAGAGCAGTTCTTC. It specifies CASSAAQGTEQFF.

The chain recombines TRBV30 with TRBJ2-1; the D is unclear. This CDR3 is 12 amino acids long. V was cut by 0 bases and J by 2 bases, with 2 bases left in between. In germline, CDR1 is GTSNPN, CDR2 SVGIG (reference sequence). CDR3 protein: CAWSVPYNEQFF. For the CDR3, the DNA is TGTGCCTGGAGTGTACCCTACAATGAGCAGTTCTTC.

The chain has TRBV6-5 and TRBJ2-7, with TRBD2 as a possible D gene (7 bases). Germline-derived CDR1 and CDR2 are MNHEY and SVGAGI. The germline V and J ends were trimmed by 6 bases and 2 bases, with 17 bases remaining between them. CDR3 length: 15 amino acids. The CDR3 coding sequence is TGTGCCAGCAGCTCCATGGGGGGGGGCGCCTACGAGCAGTACTTC. Amino acid sequence: CASSSMGGGAYEQYF.

The J gene is TRBJ1-2, the V gene TRBV6-6, with 7 bases fitting TRBD1. Germline V gene lookup returns CDR1 MNHNY and CDR2 SVGAGI (reference sequence). V dropped 3 bases and J dropped 6; count of bases not matched to a gene: 7. There are 14 residues in the CDR3. CDR3 protein: CASSYTGTDDGYTF. In DNA, the CDR3 is TGTGCCAGCAGTTATACCGGGACAGATGATGGCTACACCTTC.

The chain has TRBV19 and TRBJ1-5; tentatively, D is TRBD1 (5 bases). CDR3 length: 15 amino acids. CDR1 and CDR2 (germline): LNHDA, SQIVND (reference sequence). The ends were cut back, 6 bases at V and 2 bases at J, with 14 bases in the middle. The CDR3 sequence is CASRSTGDGNQPQHF. In nucleotides, the CDR3 is TGTGCCAGTAGGTCGACGGGGGACGGCAATCAGCCCCAGCATTTT.

The V call is TRBV19, the J call TRBJ2-7; D remains unclear. This CDR3 is built from 9 residues. V was cut by 9 bases and J by 12 bases, with 12 bases left in between. CDR1 LNHDA and CDR2 SQIVND come from the germline V gene (reference sequence). CDR3 nucleotides: TGTGCCAGACTCGACCTGGGGTACTTC. Protein: CARLDLGYF. Full variable domain (outside the CDR3, taken from reference TRBV19 and TRBJ2-7): DGGITQSPKYLFRKEGQNVTLSCEQNLNHDAMYWYRQDPGQGLRLIYYSQIVNDFQKGDIAEGYSVSREKKESFPLTVTSAQKNPTAFYLCARLDLGYFGPGTRLTVT.

The chain is built from TRBV7-9 and TRBJ2-7, with D uncertain. CDR1 is SEHNR, CDR2 FQNEAQ, per germline (reference sequence). Deletions cut 1 base from V and 6 bases from J, with 10 bases between. This CDR3 spans 13 amino acids. The CDR3 coding sequence is TGTGCCAGCAGCTTAGGCCTAGTCGGCGAGCAGTACTTC. It yields the protein CASSLGLVGEQYF.

This clone was seen repeatedly, ten times or more. The rearrangement joins TRBV20-1 to TRBJ1-4; unclear D gene. In germline, CDR1 is DFQATT, CDR2 SNEGSKA (reference sequence). This CDR3 has 11 residues. The V end was cut by 3 bases, the J end by 11 bases, with 10 bases between. CDR3 bases: TGCAGTGCTAGGGCGGGATGGAAACTGTTTTTT. It encodes CSARAGWKLFF.

The chain has TRBV6-5 and TRBJ1-5, with 10 nucleotides matching TRBD1. The CDR3 contains 15 residues. Germline V CDR1 and CDR2: MNHEY, SVGAGI. After removal of 6 bases from V and 6 bases from J, the junction contained 8 bases not matched to a gene. As DNA, the CDR3 is TGTGCCAGCAGACGCGACAGGGGGCTCGGTCAGCCCCAGCATTTT. Protein: CASRRDRGLGQPQHF.

The chain uses TRBV5-1 and TRBJ1-2; possible D gene TRBD1, 5 bases. The CDR3 has 16 residues. V gave up 0 bases and J gave up 0 bases, with 12 bases separating them. Germline V gene lookup returns CDR1 SGHRS and CDR2 YFSETQ. As DNA, the CDR3 is TGCGCCAGCAGCTTGGACAAGGGGAATACTAACTATGGCTACACCTTC. It is translated as CASSLDKGNTNYGYTF.

The V call is TRBV11-2, the J call TRBJ2-1; TRBD2 agrees at 12 bases. CDR1 is SGHAT, CDR2 FQNNGV, per germline. This CDR3 region has 15 residues. The trim removed 0 bases at V and 10 bases at J, leaving 4 bases unmatched. The CDR3 loop reads CASSLEFGLAGEQFF. The CDR3 DNA sequence: TGTGCCAGCAGCTTAGAATTCGGACTAGCGGGGGAGCAGTTCTTC.

This chain uses TRBV6-5 with TRBJ2-6, with 7 bases aligning to TRBD1. Trimming took 2 bases from V and 3 from J; bases not matched to a gene: 4. This CDR3 comprises 16 residues. Germline V gene lookup returns CDR1 MNHEY and CDR2 SVGAGI. The CDR3 region has the DNA TGTGCCAGCAGTTACACCCACAGGGGTGGGGCCAACGTCCTGACTTTC. Amino acid sequence: CASSYTHRGGANVLTF.

V gene TRBV5-4 combines with J gene TRBJ2-6; tentative D call: TRBD2 (6 bases). This CDR3 region has 18 residues. V dropped 0 bases and J dropped 2 bases, with 15 bases sitting between them. CDR1 is SGHNT, CDR2 YYREEE, per germline (reference sequence). The CDR3 DNA sequence: TGTGCCAGCAGCTTGGGTGGCGGGATGGGGGCTGGGGCCAACGTCCTGACTTTC. This codes for CASSLGGGMGAGANVLTF.

The V and J genes are TRBV9 and TRBJ2-1; D not resolved. Germline CDR1 SGDLS, CDR2 YYNGEE. V shed 2 bases and J shed 4 bases, with 13 bases lying between them. The CDR3 has 15 residues. CDR3 DNA: TGTGCCAGCAGCGTGACCGGGCAAACTTACAATGAGCAGTTCTTC. Residues: CASSVTGQTYNEQFF.

The chain employs TRBV6-6 and TRBJ2-3; TRBD2 matches 9 bases. Germline loops: CDR1 MNHNY, CDR2 SVGAGI (reference sequence). V lost 2 bases and J lost 5; bases outside the gene matches: 5. CDR3 length: 15 amino acids. The CDR3 coding sequence is TGTGCCAGCAGTTACGTAGGGCGGGGGGGAGATACGCAGTATTTT. As protein: CASSYVGRGGDTQYF.

The J gene is TRBJ2-5, the V gene TRBV6-4; D call uncertain. V was trimmed by 7 bases and J by 5 bases, leaving 8 bases between them. The CDR3 consists of 11 residues. From germline, CDR1 is MRHNA and CDR2 SNTAGT. The CDR3 region is CASTRRETQYF. In nucleotides, the CDR3 is TGTGCCAGCACCCGACGGGAGACCCAGTACTTC.

This chain uses TRBV5-1 with TRBJ2-7; the match to TRBD1 covers 7 bases. The J segment lost 3 bases and the V segment lost 5 bases, leaving 8 bases of the junction unmatched. Germline V gives CDR1 SGHRS, CDR2 YFSETQ. The CDR3 is 14 amino acids. This CDR3 is CASSFTGVYYEQYF. As DNA, the CDR3 is TGCGCCAGCAGTTTCACAGGGGTATACTACGAGCAGTACTTC.

The gene calls are TRBV7-8 and TRBJ1-3, with a possible D match to TRBD1 (5 bases). The V gene's germline CDR1 is SGHVS and CDR2 FQNEAQ. V shed 1 base and J shed 0 bases, with 13 bases lying between them. The CDR3 sequence is 17 residues long. CDR3 coding DNA: TGTGCCAGCAGCTTAGTGGCAGGGTTGGTCTCTGGAAACACCATATATTTT. This encodes CASSLVAGLVSGNTIYF.

In this sample, this clone turned up once. The chain uses TRBV7-9 and TRBJ2-5; no firm D call. The CDR3 runs to 16 residues. Germline loops: CDR1 SEHNR, CDR2 FQNEAQ (reference sequence). Between the trimmed V and J ends, which lost 0 bases and 6 bases, there was a span of 17 bases. The DNA for the CDR3 is TGTGCCAGCAGCTTAGCCGTCGGCGGTCCTGCGAAGACCCAGTACTTC. This encodes CASSLAVGGPAKTQYF.

The chain couples TRBV5-1 to TRBJ2-3; D gene unclear. This CDR3 region has 16 residues. V was trimmed by 0 bases and J by 1 base, leaving 12 bases between them. Germline CDR1 SGHRS, CDR2 YFSETQ. The CDR3 here is CASSLDPPRGTDTQYF. The CDR3 bases are TGCGCCAGCAGCTTGGATCCGCCTAGAGGCACAGATACGCAGTATTTT.

The rearrangement uses TRBV30 and TRBJ1-1; unclear D gene. From germline, CDR1 is GTSNPN and CDR2 SVGIG (reference sequence). Trimming removed 4 bases at V and 0 bases at J, with 9 bases between. CDR3 length: 13 amino acids. The CDR3 here is CAWKGGMNTEAFF. CDR3 DNA: TGTGCCTGGAAAGGCGGGATGAACACTGAAGCTTTCTTT.

This clone was seen only a few times. The gene calls are TRBV27 and TRBJ2-1, with a tentative D call TRBD2 (6 bases). The CDR3 contains 16 residues. CDR1 MNHEY and CDR2 SMNVEV come from the germline V gene (reference sequence). V was shortened by 5 bases and J by 0 bases, with 14 bases between the two germline ends. The CDR3, as DNA: TGTGCCAGCAGTGCGGGTAGCGGATACTCCTACAATGAGCAGTTCTTC. This codes for CASSAGSGYSYNEQFF.